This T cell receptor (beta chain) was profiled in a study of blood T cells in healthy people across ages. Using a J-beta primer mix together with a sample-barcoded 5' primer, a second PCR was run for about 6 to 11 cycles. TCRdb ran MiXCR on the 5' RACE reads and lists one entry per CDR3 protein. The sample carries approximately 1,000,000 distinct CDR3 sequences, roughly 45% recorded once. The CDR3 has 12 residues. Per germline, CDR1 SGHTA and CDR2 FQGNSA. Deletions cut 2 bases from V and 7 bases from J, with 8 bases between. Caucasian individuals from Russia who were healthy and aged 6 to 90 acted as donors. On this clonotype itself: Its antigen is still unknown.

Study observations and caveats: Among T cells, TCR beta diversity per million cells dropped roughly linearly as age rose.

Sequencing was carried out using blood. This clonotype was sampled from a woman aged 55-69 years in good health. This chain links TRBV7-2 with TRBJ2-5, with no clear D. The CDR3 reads CASSLIGRTQYF. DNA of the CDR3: TGTGCCAGCAGCTTAATCGGTAGGACCCAGTACTTC.